This T cell receptor beta chain was identified in a study of graft-versus-host responses after intestinal transplantation. The overall study: Following induction with anti-thymocyte globulin, all recipients were given tacrolimus and steroids for about three years.

Germline V gene data show CDR1 as ENHRY and CDR2 as SYGVKD. The CDR3 is 13 amino acids. Unmatched junction bases numbered 6, after V lost 10 bases and J lost 1 base. General study findings and limits: Marrow from the recipient contained GvH clones, some of which had appeared first in ileum or blood. Across patients carrying graft-donor T cell macrochimerism, allografts held high graft-versus-host to host-versus-graft clonal ratios. After transplant, early declines in HvG clones were associated with peak levels of circulating GvH clones.

Comments on this clone: The antigen is not known.

TCRdb's table, derived via immunoSEQ multiplex PCR, lists solely in-frame clones and lacks some. Seen here are approximately 46,000 clones, approximately 84% observed once, and the top ten hold about 0.42%. This sample comprised unstimulated CD4+ T cells sorted from spleen or lymph node cells, obtained before transplant. The V and J genes are TRBV10-3 and TRBJ1-2, with TRBD1 matching 7 bases. The sequence came from a human donor who was the organ donor for an intestinal transplant. CDR3 protein: CATRGTGNYGYTF. The DNA for the CDR3 is TGTGCCACCAGGGGGACTGGTAACTATGGCTACACCTTC.